This T cell receptor (beta chain) derives from a study of cytomegalovirus exposure and HLA in healthy donors. PCR amplification relied on 60 Vbeta primers (plus 13 Jbeta primers). Generated by immunoSEQ multiplex PCR, the TCRdb table keeps only in-frame clones and is missing some. This table holds about 170,000 clones, around three quarters found once. The germline V gene encodes CDR1 SGDLS and CDR2 YYNGEE. V shed 1 base and J shed 3 bases, with 7 bases lying between them. This CDR3 contains 14 residues. This clone has more than one count but fewer than ten. This sample includes further DNA sequences coding for the same CDR3.

This chain connects TRBV9 to TRBJ1-4; a weak D match, TRBD1 (6 bases). Sequenced input: PBMCs. This TCR was recovered from a woman between 45 and 60 years old in good health and CMV-seronegative. The CDR3 nucleotides are TGTGCCAGCAGCGTAAAGGGGGCTAATGAAAAACTGTTTTTT. As protein: CASSVKGANEKLFF. The variable domain in full, with the rest retrieved from reference TRBV9 and TRBJ1-4, is DSGVTQTPKHLITATGQRVTLRCSPRSGDLSVYWYQQSLDQGLQFLIQYYNGEERAKGNILERFSAQQFPDLHSELNLSSLELGDSALYFCASSVKGANEKLFFGSGTQLSVL.